This T cell receptor beta chain comes out of a study of early T cells in non-severe SARS-CoV-2 infection. Background on the study: The study sequenced bulk RNA from unsorted whole blood, with chains unpaired.

This clonotype was recorded many times. Its specificity is unknown. Attached unique molecular identifiers marked individual cDNA molecules. TCRdb re-derived calls from the 5' RACE reads in MiXCR, one entry per CDR3 protein. The table records tens of thousands of distinct CDR3 sequences, 9% of them present only once. This CDR3 region has 14 residues. Germline loops: CDR1 SGHNT, CDR2 YENEEA. V was clipped by 6 bases and J by 3 bases, with 11 bases between them. Overall study findings and caveats: Using VDJdb, the matching emphasized anti-spike CD8 responses while missing private and CD4 specificities.

The V gene is TRBV11-3, the J gene TRBJ2-2; a possible D gene is TRBD2 (6 bases). Source material: whole blood. The clonotype was recovered from an adult who was a healthcare worker with PCR-confirmed SARS-CoV-2 infection or an uninfected control (not recorded which). CDR3 bases: TGTGCCAGCAGGGAGGGCGTCGACACCGGGGAGCTGTTTTTT. Protein: CASREGVDTGELFF.